The 3 T cell receptor beta chains reported below all come from one sample, sequenced in a study of OX40 agonist ivuxolimab in advanced cancers. The data were produced by immunoSEQ multiplex PCR, yet TCRdb's version contains in-frame clones alone and is incomplete. The sample contains 95,000 to 150,000 clones, just under 95% of which appear only once. The starting material was CD4+ or CD8+ T cells sorted from blood, obtained in a trial of the OX40 agonist ivuxolimab. All receptors come from an adult with an advanced solid tumor such as melanoma, head and neck, liver or kidney cancer.

This chain links TRBV5-1 with TRBJ1-5; tentatively, D is TRBD1 (5 bases). CDR1 is SGHRS, CDR2 YFSETQ, per germline. Trimming pared 0 bases from V and 3 bases from J, leaving 10 bases between. The CDR3 extends over 15 amino acids. In DNA, the CDR3 is TGCGCCAGCAGCTTGGAGGGACCAGTCAATCAGCCCCAGCATTTT. This translates into CASSLEGPVNQPQHF. The full variable domain, completed using reference TRBV5-1 and TRBJ1-5, is KAGVTQTPRYLIKTRGQQVTLSCSPISGHRSVSWYQQTPGQGLQFLFEYFSETQRNKGNFPGRFSGRQFSNSRSEMNVSTLELGDSALYLCASSLEGPVNQPQHFGDGTRLSIL.

This chain links TRBV5-4 with TRBJ2-3, with 13 bases lining up with TRBD2. The germline gives CDR1 SGHNT, CDR2 YYREEE (reference sequence). The CDR3 length is 18 residues. V was pared by 4 bases and J by 5 bases, with 13 bases of the junction left unmatched. The CDR3 region is CASSPSLTSGGIQDTQYF. Here the CDR3 DNA reads TGTGCCAGCAGCCCCTCTTTGACTAGCGGGGGGATACAAGATACGCAGTATTTT.

The chain combines TRBV9 with TRBJ2-3; no firm D call. This CDR3 has 17 amino acids. V was pared by 0 bases and J by 0 bases, with 14 bases between. The germline gives CDR1 SGDLS, CDR2 YYNGEE. CDR3: CASSVGNGAASTDTQYF. For the CDR3, the DNA is TGTGCCAGCAGCGTAGGAAATGGTGCCGCTAGCACAGATACGCAGTATTTT.